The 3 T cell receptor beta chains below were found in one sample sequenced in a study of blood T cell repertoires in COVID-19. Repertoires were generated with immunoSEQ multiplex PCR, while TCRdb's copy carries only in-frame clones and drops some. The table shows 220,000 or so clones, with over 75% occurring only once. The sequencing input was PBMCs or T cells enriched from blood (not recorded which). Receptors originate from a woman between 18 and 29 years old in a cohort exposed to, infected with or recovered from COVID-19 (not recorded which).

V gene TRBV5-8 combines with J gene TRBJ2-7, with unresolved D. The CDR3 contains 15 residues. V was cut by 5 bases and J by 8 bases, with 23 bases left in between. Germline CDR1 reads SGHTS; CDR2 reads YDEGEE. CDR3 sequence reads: CASRTPTFSFTKQYF. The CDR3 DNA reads TGTGCCAGCAGAACCCCTACCTTCTCATTTACGAAGCAGTACTTC.

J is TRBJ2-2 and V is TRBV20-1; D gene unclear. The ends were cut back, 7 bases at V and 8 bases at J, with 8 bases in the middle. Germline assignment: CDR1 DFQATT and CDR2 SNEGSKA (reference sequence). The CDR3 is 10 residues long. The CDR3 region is CSVGGGELFF. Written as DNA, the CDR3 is TGCAGTGTTGGCGGTGGGGAGCTGTTTTTT.

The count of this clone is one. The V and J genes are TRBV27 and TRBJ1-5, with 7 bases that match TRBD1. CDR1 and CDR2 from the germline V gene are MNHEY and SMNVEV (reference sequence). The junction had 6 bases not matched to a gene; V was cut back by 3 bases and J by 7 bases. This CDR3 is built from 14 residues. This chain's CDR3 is CASSFQTGHQPQHF. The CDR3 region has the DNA TGTGCCAGCAGTTTCCAGACAGGGCACCAGCCCCAGCATTTT.